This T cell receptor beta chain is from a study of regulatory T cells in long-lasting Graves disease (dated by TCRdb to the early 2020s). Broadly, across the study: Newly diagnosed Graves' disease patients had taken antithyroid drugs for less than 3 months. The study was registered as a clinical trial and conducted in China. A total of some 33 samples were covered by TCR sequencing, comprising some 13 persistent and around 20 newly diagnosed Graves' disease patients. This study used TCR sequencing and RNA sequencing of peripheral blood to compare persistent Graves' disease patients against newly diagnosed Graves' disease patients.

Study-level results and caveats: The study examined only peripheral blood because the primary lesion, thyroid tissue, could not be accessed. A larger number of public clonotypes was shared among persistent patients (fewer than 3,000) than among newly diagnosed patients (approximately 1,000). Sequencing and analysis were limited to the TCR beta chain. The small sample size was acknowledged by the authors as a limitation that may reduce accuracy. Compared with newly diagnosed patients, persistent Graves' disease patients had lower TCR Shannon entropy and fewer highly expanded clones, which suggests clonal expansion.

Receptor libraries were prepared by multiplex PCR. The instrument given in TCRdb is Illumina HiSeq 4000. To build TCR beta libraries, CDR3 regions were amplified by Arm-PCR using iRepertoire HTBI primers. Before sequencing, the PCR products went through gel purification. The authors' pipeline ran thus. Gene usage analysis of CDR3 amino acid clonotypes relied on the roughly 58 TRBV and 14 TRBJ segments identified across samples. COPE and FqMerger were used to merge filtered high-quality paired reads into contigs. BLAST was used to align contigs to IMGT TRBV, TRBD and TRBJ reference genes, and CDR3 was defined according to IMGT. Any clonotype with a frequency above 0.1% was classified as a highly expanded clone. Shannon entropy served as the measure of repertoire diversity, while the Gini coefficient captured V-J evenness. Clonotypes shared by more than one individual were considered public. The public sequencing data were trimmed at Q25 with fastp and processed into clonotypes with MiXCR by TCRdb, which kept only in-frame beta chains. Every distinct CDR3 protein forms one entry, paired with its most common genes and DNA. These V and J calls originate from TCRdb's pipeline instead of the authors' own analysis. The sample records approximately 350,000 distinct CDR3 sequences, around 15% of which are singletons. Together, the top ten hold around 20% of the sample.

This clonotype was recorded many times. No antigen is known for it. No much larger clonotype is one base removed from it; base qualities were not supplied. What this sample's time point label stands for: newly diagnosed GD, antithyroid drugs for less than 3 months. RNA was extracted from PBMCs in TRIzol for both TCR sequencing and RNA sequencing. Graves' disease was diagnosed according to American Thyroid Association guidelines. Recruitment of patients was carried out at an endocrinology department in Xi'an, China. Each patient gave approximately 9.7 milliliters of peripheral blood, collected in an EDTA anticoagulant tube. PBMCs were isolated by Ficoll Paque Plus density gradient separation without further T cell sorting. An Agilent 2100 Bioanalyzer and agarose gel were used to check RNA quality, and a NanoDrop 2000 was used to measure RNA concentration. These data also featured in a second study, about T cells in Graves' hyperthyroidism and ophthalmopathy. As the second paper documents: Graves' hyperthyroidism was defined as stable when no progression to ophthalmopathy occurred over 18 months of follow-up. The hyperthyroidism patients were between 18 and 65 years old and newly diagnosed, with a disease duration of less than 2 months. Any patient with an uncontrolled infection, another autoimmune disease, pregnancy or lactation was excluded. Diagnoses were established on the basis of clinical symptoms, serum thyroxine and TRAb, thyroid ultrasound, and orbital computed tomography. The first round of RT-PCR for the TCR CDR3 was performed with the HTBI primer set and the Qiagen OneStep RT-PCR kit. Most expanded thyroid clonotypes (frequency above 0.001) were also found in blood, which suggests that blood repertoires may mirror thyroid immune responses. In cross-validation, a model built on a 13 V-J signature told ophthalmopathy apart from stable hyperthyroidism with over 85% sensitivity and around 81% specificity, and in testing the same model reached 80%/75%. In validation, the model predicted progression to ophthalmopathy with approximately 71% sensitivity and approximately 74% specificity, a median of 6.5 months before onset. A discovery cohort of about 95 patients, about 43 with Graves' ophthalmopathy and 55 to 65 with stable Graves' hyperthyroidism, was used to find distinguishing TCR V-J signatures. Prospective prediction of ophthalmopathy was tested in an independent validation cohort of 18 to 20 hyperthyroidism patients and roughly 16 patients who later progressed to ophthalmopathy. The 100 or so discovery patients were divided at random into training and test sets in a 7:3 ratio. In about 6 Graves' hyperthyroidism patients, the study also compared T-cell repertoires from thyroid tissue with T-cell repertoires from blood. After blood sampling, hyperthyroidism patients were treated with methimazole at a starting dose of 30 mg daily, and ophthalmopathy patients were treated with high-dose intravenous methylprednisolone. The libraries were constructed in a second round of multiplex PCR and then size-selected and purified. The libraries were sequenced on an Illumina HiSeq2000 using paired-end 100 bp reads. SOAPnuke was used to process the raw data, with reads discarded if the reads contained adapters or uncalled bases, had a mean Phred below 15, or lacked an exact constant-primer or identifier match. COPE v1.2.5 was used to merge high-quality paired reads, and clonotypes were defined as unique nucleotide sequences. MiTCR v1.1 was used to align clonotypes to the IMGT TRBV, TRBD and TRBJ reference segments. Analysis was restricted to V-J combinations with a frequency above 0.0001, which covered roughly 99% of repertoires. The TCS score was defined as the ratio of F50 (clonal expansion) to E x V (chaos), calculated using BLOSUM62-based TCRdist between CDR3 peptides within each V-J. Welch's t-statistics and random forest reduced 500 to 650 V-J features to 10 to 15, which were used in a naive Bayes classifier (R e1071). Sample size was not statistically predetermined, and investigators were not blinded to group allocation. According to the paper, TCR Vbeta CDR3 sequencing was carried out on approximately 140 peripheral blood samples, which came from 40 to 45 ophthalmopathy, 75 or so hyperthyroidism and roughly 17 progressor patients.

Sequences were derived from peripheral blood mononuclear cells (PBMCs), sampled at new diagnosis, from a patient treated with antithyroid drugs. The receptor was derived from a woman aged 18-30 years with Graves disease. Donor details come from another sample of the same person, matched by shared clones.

The CDR3: CASSRLASYNEQFF. The DNA sequence is TGTGCCAGCAGCCGACTAGCGTCCTACAATGAGCAGTTCTTC. In this chain, TRBV2 is recombined with TRBJ2-1; 8 central nucleotides agree with TRBD2. The CDR3 covers 14 residues, taking in both the cysteine and the phenylalanine. Here the CDR3 DNA is all that survives: 42 bases in frame from base 1. V has 6 bases trimmed and J has 1 base trimmed; junction bases matching no gene number 2. CDR1 and CDR2 are read off the germline V gene as SNHLY and FYNNEI.